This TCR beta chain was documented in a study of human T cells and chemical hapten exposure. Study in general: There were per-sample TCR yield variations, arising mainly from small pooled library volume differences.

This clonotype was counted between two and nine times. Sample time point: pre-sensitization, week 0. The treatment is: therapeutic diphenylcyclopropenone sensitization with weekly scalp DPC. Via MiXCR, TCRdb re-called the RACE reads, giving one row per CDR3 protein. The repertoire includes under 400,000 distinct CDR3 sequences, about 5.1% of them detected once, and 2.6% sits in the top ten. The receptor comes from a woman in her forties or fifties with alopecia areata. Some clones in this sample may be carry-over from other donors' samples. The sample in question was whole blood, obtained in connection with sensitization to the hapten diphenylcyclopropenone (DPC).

The CDR3 DNA reads TGCAGTGCTAGAGGTCAGGGCGGGCAGTACTTC. Translated: CSARGQGGQYF. The chain employs TRBV20-1 and TRBJ2-7, with a weak D call TRBD1 (5 bases). The CDR3 consists of 11 residues. Trimming stripped 1 base from V and 9 bases from J, with 10 bases between. In germline, CDR1 is DFQATT, CDR2 SNEGSKA (reference sequence).